This T cell receptor (beta chain) was documented in a study of T-cell reconstitution after alpha-beta-depleted transplantation in children. Germline loops: CDR1 DFQATT, CDR2 SNEGSKA (reference sequence). The trim removed 2 bases at V and 5 bases at J, leaving 9 bases unmatched. The CDR3 spans 14 residues. Only a few counts were recorded for this clonotype. Preparing the TCRbeta library involved the use of unique molecular identifiers. TCRdb re-derived calls from the PCR reads in MiXCR, one entry per CDR3 protein. The table includes 350,000 to 400,000 distinct CDR3 sequences, roughly 22% detected once.

The rearrangement links TRBV20-1 to TRBJ2-7, with 7 bases matching TRBD2. The clonotype was recovered from a human donor who donated a stem cell graft to a child with acute myeloid leukemia. The input for sequencing was PBMCs from the stem cell graft donor, taken from the stem cell graft. CDR3 amino acids: CSARKSSGVDEQYF. DNA for the CDR3: TGCAGTGCTAGAAAAAGCAGCGGGGTCGACGAGCAGTACTTC.